This paragraph reports one T cell receptor (beta chain). Its antigen is currently unknown. V shed 5 bases and J shed 4 bases, with 12 bases lying between them. CDR1 MNHEY and CDR2 SMNVEV come from the germline V gene (reference sequence). This CDR3 contains 13 residues. This sample is part of a study of T cell repertoires in cytomegalovirus infection. TCRdb called the reads again in MiXCR, with one record for every CDR3 protein. There are 360,000 or so distinct CDR3 sequences in the sample; nearly 35% occur only once, and approximately 13% lies in the top ten. Specimen: cultured PBMCs, collected from culture after CMV antigen stimulation. This receptor was identified in a human donor in good health (CMV status not recorded). Some clones in this sample may be carry-over from other donors' samples. J is TRBJ2-7 and V is TRBV27; D is unresolved. The CDR3 here is CASSPLGLYEQYF. CDR3 sequence (DNA): TGTGCCAGCAGTCCTCTGGGTCTTTACGAGCAGTACTTC.